Listed here are 5 T cell receptor beta chains from one sample, sequenced in a study of identical twins. TCRdb ran MiXCR on the 5' RACE reads and lists one entry per CDR3 protein. The sample records some 320,000 distinct CDR3 sequences, roughly an eighth being singletons. A further study also used this sample, focusing on yellow fever vaccine responses in identical twins.

The sequenced sample was CD8+ T cells sorted from blood. The receptors here all came from a young woman in good health.

The chain is built from TRBV4-2 and TRBJ2-1; 8 positions match TRBD2. The CDR3 covers 16 residues. Looked up from germline, CDR1 is LGHNA and CDR2 is YNFKEQ. V trimming: 1 base; J trimming: 4 bases; junction bases outside the gene matches: 6. CDR3: CASSQGGGILYNEQFF. Here the CDR3 DNA reads TGTGCCAGCAGCCAAGGCGGGGGGATACTATACAATGAGCAGTTCTTC.

This clonotype was picked up many times. This chain links TRBV5-5 with TRBJ2-7; D is unresolved. V was cut by 4 bases and J by 0 bases, with 11 bases left in between. This CDR3 is built from 14 residues. Germline CDR1 reads SGHKS; CDR2 reads YYEKEE (reference sequence). For the CDR3, the DNA is TGTGCCAGCAGCCTGGAGATCGGCTCCTACGAGCAGTACTTC. Translating gives CASSLEIGSYEQYF.

This clonotype was counted between two and nine times. The chain carries TRBV10-2 and TRBJ2-1; the match to TRBD2 covers 10 bases. The CDR3 runs to 17 residues. Per the germline V gene, CDR1 is WSHSY and CDR2 is SAAADI. Trimming removed 3 bases from V and 4 bases from J; junction bases left unmatched: 9. This CDR3 reads CASSDLFGTSVYNEQFF. DNA for the CDR3: TGCGCCAGCAGTGACCTCTTCGGGACTAGCGTGTACAATGAGCAGTTCTTC.

The rearrangement links TRBV6-1 to TRBJ2-7; tentatively, D is TRBD2 (5 bases). Germline values: CDR1 MNHNS, CDR2 SASEGT. The CDR3 is made up of 14 amino acids. The V end was cut by 6 bases, the J end by 1 base, with 13 bases between. This CDR3 is CASRDWVGSYEQYF. The CDR3 DNA follows: TGTGCCAGCAGGGACTGGGTAGGGTCCTACGAGCAGTACTTC.

The rearrangement joins TRBV27 to TRBJ2-1; tentatively, D is TRBD2 (5 bases). Between the trimmed V and J ends, which lost 7 bases and 3 bases, there was a span of 16 bases. This CDR3 comprises 15 residues. Germline loops: CDR1 MNHEY, CDR2 SMNVEV (reference sequence). CDR3 in amino acids: CASKLILEGYNEQFF. CDR3 bases: TGTGCCAGCAAGTTGATCCTAGAGGGCTACAATGAGCAGTTCTTC.